This TCR beta chain was recorded in a study of a mutant IDH1 vaccine in newly diagnosed glioma. Study in general: Averaging about 37 years of age, treated patients were approximately 62% male and around 40% female.

The data were produced by immunoSEQ multiplex PCR, yet TCRdb's version contains in-frame clones alone and is incomplete. The sample contains some 15,000 clones, roughly nine tenths of which appear only once. The sample's time point: baseline, week 1 (first vaccination visit). The treatment here: pre-vaccination baseline after standard-of-care therapy. This sample comprised PBMCs, obtained from a glioma patient treated with radiotherapy, temozolomide or both. This sequence was found in a woman between 40 and 50 years old with glioma. Some clones in this sample may be carry-over from other donors' samples.

The CDR3 sequence: CASSFQGRETWNEQFF. DNA for the CDR3: TGTGCCAGCAGCTTTCAGGGGCGGGAGACATGGAATGAGCAGTTCTTC. This chain links TRBV13 with TRBJ2-1, with D tentatively TRBD2 (7 bases). Trimming pared 3 bases from V and 7 bases from J, leaving 19 bases between. This CDR3 is built from 16 residues. Germline values: CDR1 PRHDT, CDR2 FYEKMQ (reference sequence).